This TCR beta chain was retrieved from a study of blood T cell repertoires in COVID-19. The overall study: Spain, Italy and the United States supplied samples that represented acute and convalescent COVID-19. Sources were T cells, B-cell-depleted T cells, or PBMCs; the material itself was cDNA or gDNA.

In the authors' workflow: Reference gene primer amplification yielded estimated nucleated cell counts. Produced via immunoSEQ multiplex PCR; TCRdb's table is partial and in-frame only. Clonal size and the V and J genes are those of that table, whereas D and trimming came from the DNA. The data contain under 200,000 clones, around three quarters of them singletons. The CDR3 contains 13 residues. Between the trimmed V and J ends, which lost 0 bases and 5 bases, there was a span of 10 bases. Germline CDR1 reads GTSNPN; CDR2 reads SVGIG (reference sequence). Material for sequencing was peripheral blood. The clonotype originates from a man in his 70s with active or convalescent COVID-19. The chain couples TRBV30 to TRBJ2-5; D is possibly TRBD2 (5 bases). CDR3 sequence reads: CAWSVGGGETQYF. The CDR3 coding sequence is TGTGCCTGGAGTGTAGGAGGTGGGGAGACCCAGTACTTC.